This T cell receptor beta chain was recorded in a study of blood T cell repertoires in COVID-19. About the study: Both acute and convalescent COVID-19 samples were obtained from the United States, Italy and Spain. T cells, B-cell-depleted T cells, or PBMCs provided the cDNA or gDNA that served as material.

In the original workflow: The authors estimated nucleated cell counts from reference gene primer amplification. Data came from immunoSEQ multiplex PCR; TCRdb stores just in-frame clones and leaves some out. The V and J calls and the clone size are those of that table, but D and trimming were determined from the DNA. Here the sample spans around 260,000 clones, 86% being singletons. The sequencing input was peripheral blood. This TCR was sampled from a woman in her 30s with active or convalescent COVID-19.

Here the CDR3 DNA reads TGTGCCAGTACCCACTCACCGGGACTAGCGGGTAATGAGCAGTTCTTC. Translating gives CASTHSPGLAGNEQFF. This chain links TRBV19 with TRBJ2-1; 12 bases align to TRBD2. CDR1 LNHDA and CDR2 SQIVND come from the germline V gene (reference sequence). V lost 7 bases to trimming and J lost 7 bases; unmatched junction nucleotides: 11. CDR3 length: 16 residues.